This T cell receptor (beta chain) was retrieved from a study of Graves' ophthalmopathy and Graves' hyperthyroidism. CDR3 regions of TCR beta were amplified from RNA transcripts. An initial RT-PCR round employing HTBI primers preceded a second-round multiplex PCR. TCRdb fed the multiplex PCR reads into MiXCR, producing one record per CDR3 protein. The table records 450,000 or so distinct CDR3 sequences, 13% to 15% of them present only once. Study observations and caveats: Discrimination between ophthalmopathy and stable hyperthyroidism by a 13-signature model showed roughly 88% sensitivity and about 80% specificity.

This clonotype was observed at least ten times. The antigen remains undetermined. Sequenced material: blood. The origin of this receptor is a woman aged 30 to 39 with Graves' ophthalmopathy.

The CDR3 spells CASSLHLNTEAFF. The DNA of the CDR3 is TGTGCCAGTAGCCTGCATCTGAACACTGAAGCTTTCTTT. The chain employs TRBV19 and TRBJ1-1, with D unresolved. Trimming pared 6 bases from V and 0 bases from J, leaving 8 bases between. The CDR3 totals 13 residues. CDR1 LNHDA and CDR2 SQIVND come from the germline V gene (reference sequence).